This entry lists 7 T cell receptor beta chains sequenced from one sample in a study of blood T cell repertoires in COVID-19. Sequencing was performed with immunoSEQ multiplex PCR; in TCRdb, only in-frame clones are kept and a portion is missing. The sample records 220,000 or so clones, less than 90% being singletons. The sample comprised peripheral blood. These receptors all come from a woman aged 60-75 years who had recovered from COVID-19.

This clone appeared many times. CDR3 sequence (DNA): TGTGCCAGCAGCCAAGACAGGGCCCAAAAACTGTTTTTT. Translation: CASSQDRAQKLFF. V is TRBV3-1 (or the pseudogene TRBV3-2) and J is TRBJ1-4, with a possible D match to TRBD1 (5 bases). The V end was cut by 0 bases, the J end by 9 bases, with 8 bases between. The CDR3 runs to 13 residues. Germline CDR1 is LGHDT and CDR2 is YNNKEL (reference sequence).

This clone appeared a few times. The genes are TRBV5-5 and TRBJ1-1; D remains unclear. This CDR3 spans 12 amino acids. Germline V gene lookup returns CDR1 SGHKS and CDR2 YYEKEE (reference sequence). V dropped 4 bases and J dropped 10 bases, with 14 bases sitting between them. CDR3 protein: CASSLSGEGAFF. The CDR3 coding sequence is TGTGCCAGCAGCCTTAGCGGGGAAGGAGCTTTCTTT.

The V call is TRBV5-1, the J call TRBJ2-3; 8 nucleotides line up with TRBD2. Germline assignment: CDR1 SGHRS and CDR2 YFSETQ. The CDR3 contains 15 residues. The trim removed 1 base at V and 1 base at J, leaving 2 bases unmatched. CDR3 sequence: CASSLLRGGTDTQYF. The CDR3 DNA follows: TGCGCCAGCAGCTTGTTGCGGGGGGGCACAGATACGCAGTATTTT.

The chain employs TRBV18 and TRBJ1-5, with TRBD1 identical over 10 bases. Germline lookup yields CDR1 KGHSH and CDR2 LQKENI. J was trimmed by 0 bases and V by 3 bases; bases with no gene match: 5. The length of the CDR3 is 17 residues. The CDR3 loop reads CASSPTGQGHSNQPQHF. The CDR3 coding sequence is TGTGCCAGCTCACCGACGGGACAGGGGCATAGCAATCAGCCCCAGCATTTT.

The J gene is TRBJ1-2, the V gene TRBV30; possibly TRBD1 for D (5 bases). V lost 2 bases and J 6 bases, leaving 19 bases between the germline ends. CDR3 length: 15 amino acids. CDR1 and CDR2 from the germline V gene are GTSNPN and SVGIG (reference sequence). Here the CDR3 DNA reads TGTGCCTGGAGTTCACGGACACTAATCCGAAATGGCTACACCTTC. Encoded protein: CAWSSRTLIRNGYTF. The whole variable domain, filled in from reference TRBV30 and TRBJ1-2, reads SQTIHQWPATLVQPVGSPLSLECTVEGTSNPNLYWYRQAAGRGLQLLFYSVGIGQISSEVPQNLSASRPQDRQFILSSKKLLLSDSGFYLCAWSSRTLIRNGYTFGSGTRLTVV.

This clone occurred once. CDR3 region: CASSLATGATGELFF. CDR3 DNA sequence: TGCGCCAGCAGCTTGGCTACAGGGGCCACCGGGGAGCTGTTTTTT. V usage is TRBV5-1 and J usage is TRBJ2-2, with 7 bases aligning to TRBD1. Losses at the gene ends were 0 bases for V and 4 bases for J; bases not matched to a gene: 3. There are 15 residues in the CDR3. Germline lookup yields CDR1 SGHRS and CDR2 YFSETQ.

The chain couples TRBV3-1 (or the pseudogene TRBV3-2) to TRBJ2-5; D is unclear. V was trimmed by 3 bases and J by 2 bases, leaving 7 bases between them. There are 13 residues in the CDR3. Germline V gene sequence: CDR1 LGHDT, CDR2 YNNKEL (reference sequence). The CDR3 region is CASSHQVQETQYF. For the CDR3, the DNA is TGTGCCAGCAGCCACCAGGTGCAAGAGACCCAGTACTTC.